This T cell receptor (beta chain) was identified in a study of T cell changes during pregnancy in multiple sclerosis. Data came from immunoSEQ multiplex PCR; TCRdb stores just in-frame clones and leaves some out. The sample shows tens of thousands of clones, 80% to 95% of them seen only once. Germline V gene data show CDR1 as LGHNA and CDR2 as YSLEER. Trimming removed 2 bases at V and 1 base at J, with 4 bases between. CDR3 length: 13 residues. This sequence originates from a female donor with multiple sclerosis, enrolled in a pregnancy study. This rearrangement joins TRBV4-3 to TRBJ2-3; D is unresolved. Material for sequencing was peripheral blood. The chain's CDR3 is CASSQSRTDTQYF. The CDR3 DNA reads TGCGCCAGCAGCCAAAGCCGCACAGATACGCAGTATTTT.